A selection of T cell receptor beta chains follows, all from one sample in a study of molecular identifiers for immune sequencing clone quantification. Via MiXCR, TCRdb re-called the PCR reads, giving one row per CDR3 protein. Here the sample spans 550,000 to 750,000 distinct CDR3 sequences, about 20% being singletons. Sequenced: naive CD8+ T cells from blood, with Jurkat cell RNA spiked in. The receptors were gathered from a human donor in good health. Some libraries in this study had Jurkat cell RNA spiked in. Each CDR3 is given with its conserved first and last residue. D genes are given only for firm matches. The listing skips clone size in some rows; elsewhere it reads once, few, many or a size class.

CDR3: CAALSRPRVTDTQYF
DNA: TGTGCCGCCCTTAGTCGGCCCAGGGTCACAGATACGCAGTATTTT
size: NA
V: TRBV11-3
D: NA
length: 15
J: TRBJ2-3

CDR3: CSASDRGYNSPLHF
DNA: TGCAGTGCCTCGGACAGGGGGTACAATTCACCCCTCCACTTT
size: many
V: TRBV20-1
D: TRBD1
length: 14
J: TRBJ1-6

CDR3: CASSSLTSEYNEQFF
DNA: TGTGCCAGCAGTTCCTTGACTAGCGAGTACAATGAGCAGTTCTTC
size: few
V: TRBV27
D: TRBD2
length: 15
J: TRBJ2-1

CDR3: CASSYQGSTGELFF
DNA: TGTGCCAGCAGTTATCAGGGGTCCACCGGGGAGCTGTTTTTT
size: few
V: TRBV12-3/TRBV12-4
D: NA
length: 14
J: TRBJ2-2

CDR3: CASSQDRGGNEQYF
DNA: TGCGCCAGCAGCCAAGATAGAGGGGGCAACGAGCAGTACTTC
size: many
V: TRBV4-1
D: TRBD1
length: 14
J: TRBJ2-7

CDR3: CASSSGANSYEQYF
DNA: TGCGCCAGCAGCTCTGGGGCTAACTCCTACGAGCAGTACTTC
size: NA
V: TRBV5-1
D: NA
length: 14
J: TRBJ2-7

CDR3: CASSLVAGTQPQHF
DNA: TGTGCCAGCAGCTTAGTCGCAGGGACTCAGCCCCAGCATTTT
size: many
V: TRBV11-2
D: NA
length: 14
J: TRBJ1-5

CDR3: CASSFRMVGELFF
DNA: TGTGCCAGCAGTTTTAGGATGGTCGGGGAGCTGTTTTTT
size: NA
V: TRBV28
D: NA
length: 13
J: TRBJ2-2

CDR3: CASSQGGPEETQYF
DNA: TGCGCCAGCAGCCAAGGGGGGCCAGAAGAGACCCAGTACTTC
size: few
V: TRBV4-3
D: NA
length: 14
J: TRBJ2-5

CDR3: CASSLAAGGGTGELFF
DNA: TGTGCCAGCAGCTTAGCGGCAGGGGGAGGAACCGGGGAGCTGTTTTTT
size: NA
V: TRBV7-6
D: NA
length: 16
J: TRBJ2-2

CDR3: CASSQDSTGGQPQHF
DNA: TGCGCCAGCAGCCAAGATAGCACAGGGGGTCAGCCCCAGCATTTT
size: many
V: TRBV4-3
D: TRBD1
length: 15
J: TRBJ1-5

CDR3: CASSPVRQSGYTF
DNA: TGTGCCAGCAGTCCGGTCAGGCAGAGTGGCTACACCTTC
size: NA
V: TRBV28
D: NA
length: 13
J: TRBJ1-2

CDR3: CAWSVSAVGNSPLHF
DNA: TGTGCCTGGAGTGTATCCGCGGTCGGAAATTCACCCCTCCACTTT
size: NA
V: TRBV30
D: NA
length: 15
J: TRBJ1-6

CDR3: CASSSREWYEQYF
DNA: TGTGCCAGCAGCTCAAGGGAATGGTACGAGCAGTACTTC
size: NA
V: TRBV5-8
D: NA
length: 13
J: TRBJ2-7

CDR3: CASSAPPYRVDSITDTQYF
DNA: TGTGCCAGTAGTGCCCCCCCGTACAGGGTTGATTCTATCACAGATACGCAGTATTTT
size: NA
V: TRBV19
D: NA
length: 19
J: TRBJ2-3

CDR3: CASSLQGISGYTF
DNA: TGTGCCAGCAGCTTGCAGGGAATTAGTGGCTACACCTTC
size: many
V: TRBV7-6
D: NA
length: 13
J: TRBJ1-2

CDR3: CASSQGDRGNEQYF
DNA: TGCGCCAGCAGCCAGGGGGACAGGGGCAACGAGCAGTACTTC
size: many
V: TRBV4-1
D: TRBD1
length: 14
J: TRBJ2-7

CDR3: CASSPTGLAGGPTGELFF
DNA: TGTGCCAGCAGCCCAACCGGACTAGCGGGAGGGCCTACCGGGGAGCTGTTTTTT
size: few
V: TRBV9
D: TRBD2
length: 18
J: TRBJ2-2

CDR3: CASSPRGPTTYEQYF
DNA: TGTGCCAGCAGCCCCAGGGGCCCTACGACCTACGAGCAGTACTTC
size: few
V: TRBV5-5
D: NA
length: 15
J: TRBJ2-7

CDR3: CSVGARSSYEQYF
DNA: TGCAGCGTTGGAGCAAGGAGCTCCTACGAGCAGTACTTC
size: many
V: TRBV29-1
D: NA
length: 13
J: TRBJ2-7

CDR3: CASSLFVAGGSGGDQPQHF
DNA: TGTGCCAGCAGCTTATTTGTGGCAGGGGGGTCAGGAGGGGATCAGCCCCAGCATTTT
size: many
V: TRBV7-6
D: TRBD1
length: 19
J: TRBJ1-5

CDR3: CASTKAPYPEKLFF
DNA: TGTGCCAGCACGAAGGCGCCTTATCCTGAAAAACTGTTTTTT
size: many
V: TRBV12-3/TRBV12-4
D: NA
length: 14
J: TRBJ1-4

CDR3: CASSQGAGYSYEQYF
DNA: TGTGCCAGCAGTCAAGGGGCAGGCTACTCCTACGAGCAGTACTTC
size: many
V: TRBV28
D: NA
length: 15
J: TRBJ2-7

CDR3: CASSLARAETGELFF
DNA: TGTGCCAGCAGCTTAGCCAGAGCCGAAACCGGGGAGCTGTTTTTT
size: many
V: TRBV7-9
D: NA
length: 15
J: TRBJ2-2

CDR3: CASFDWTSGEETQYF
DNA: TGTGCCAGCTTCGACTGGACTAGCGGGGAGGAGACCCAGTACTTC
size: few
V: TRBV5-3
D: TRBD2
length: 15
J: TRBJ2-5

CDR3: CASSGTRAPTEAFF
DNA: TGTGCCAGCAGTGGAACGAGGGCACCAACTGAAGCTTTCTTT
size: NA
V: TRBV6-1
D: NA
length: 14
J: TRBJ1-1

CDR3: CASSLVGLAIEEQFF
DNA: TGTGCCAGCAGCTTGGTGGGACTAGCCATAGAGGAGCAGTTCTTC
size: NA
V: TRBV5-4
D: TRBD2
length: 15
J: TRBJ2-1

CDR3: CASSYPDRINNQPQHF
DNA: TGTGCCAGCAGTTACCCCGACAGAATAAACAATCAGCCCCAGCATTTT
size: many
V: TRBV6-2/TRBV6-3
D: NA
length: 16
J: TRBJ1-5

CDR3: CASSSRDRGWGGELFF
DNA: TGTGCCAGCAGTTCCCGGGACAGGGGATGGGGCGGGGAGCTGTTTTTT
size: NA
V: TRBV27
D: TRBD1
length: 16
J: TRBJ2-2

CDR3: CASSSWGIGGGTDTQYF
DNA: TGTGCCAGCAGCTCCTGGGGCATTGGAGGGGGGACAGATACGCAGTATTTT
size: many
V: TRBV9
D: NA
length: 17
J: TRBJ2-3

CDR3: CASITLAGGGELFF
DNA: TGTGCCAGCATTACCTTGGCAGGGGGCGGGGAGCTGTTTTTT
size: NA
V: TRBV27
D: TRBD1
length: 14
J: TRBJ2-2

CDR3: CASRPGTDTEAFF
DNA: TGTGCCAGCAGGCCCGGGACAGACACTGAAGCTTTCTTT
size: NA
V: TRBV2
D: TRBD1
length: 13
J: TRBJ1-1

CDR3: CASSFPGQRNTEAFF
DNA: TGTGCCAGCAGTTTCCCGGGACAGCGGAACACTGAAGCTTTCTTT
size: many
V: TRBV6-6
D: TRBD1
length: 15
J: TRBJ1-1

CDR3: CASSPSDTDYEQYF
DNA: TGTGCCAGCAGTCCCTCGGACACCGACTACGAGCAGTACTTC
size: many
V: TRBV6-5
D: NA
length: 14
J: TRBJ2-7

CDR3: CASSQVSMGGTYEQYF
DNA: TGCGCCAGCAGCCAAGTATCCATGGGGGGGACCTACGAGCAGTACTTC
size: many
V: TRBV4-1
D: TRBD2
length: 16
J: TRBJ2-7

CDR3: CASSQEVIADLAYEQYF
DNA: TGCGCCAGCAGCCAAGAAGTAATAGCGGATTTAGCCTACGAGCAGTACTTC
size: many
V: TRBV4-3
D: NA
length: 17
J: TRBJ2-7

CDR3: CASSFTQGGTQYF
DNA: TGTGCCAGCAGCTTCACCCAGGGGGGTACGCAGTATTTT
size: once
V: TRBV7-8
D: NA
length: 13
J: TRBJ2-3

CDR3: CASSFPGQFNEQFF
DNA: TGTGCCAGCAGTTTTCCGGGACAGTTCAATGAGCAGTTCTTC
size: many
V: TRBV12-3/TRBV12-4
D: TRBD1
length: 14
J: TRBJ2-1

CDR3: CASSFDAGEQYF
DNA: TGTGCCAGCAGTTTCGACGCTGGCGAGCAGTACTTC
size: many
V: TRBV12-3/TRBV12-4
D: NA
length: 12
J: TRBJ2-7

CDR3: CASSLVAGGPGDTQYF
DNA: TGTGCCAGCAGTTTAGTAGCGGGAGGGCCAGGAGATACGCAGTATTTT
size: many
V: TRBV28
D: TRBD2
length: 16
J: TRBJ2-3

CDR3: CAFAAGPNTEAFF
DNA: TGTGCCTTCGCGGCGGGACCAAACACTGAAGCTTTCTTT
size: many
V: TRBV30
D: NA
length: 13
J: TRBJ1-1